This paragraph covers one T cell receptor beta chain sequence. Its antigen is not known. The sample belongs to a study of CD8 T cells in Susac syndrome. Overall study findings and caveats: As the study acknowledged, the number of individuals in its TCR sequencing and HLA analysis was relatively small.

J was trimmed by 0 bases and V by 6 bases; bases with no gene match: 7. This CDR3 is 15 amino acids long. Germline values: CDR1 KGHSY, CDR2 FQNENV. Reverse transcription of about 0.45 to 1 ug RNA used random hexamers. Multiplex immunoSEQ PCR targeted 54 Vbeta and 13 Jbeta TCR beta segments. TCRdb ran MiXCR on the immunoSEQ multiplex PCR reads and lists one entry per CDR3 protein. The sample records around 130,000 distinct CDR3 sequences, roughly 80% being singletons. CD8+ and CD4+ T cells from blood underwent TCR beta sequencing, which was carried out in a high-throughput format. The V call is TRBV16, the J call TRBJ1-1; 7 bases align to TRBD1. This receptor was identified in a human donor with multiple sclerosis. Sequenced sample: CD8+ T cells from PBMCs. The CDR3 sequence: CASSPPGQMNTEAFF. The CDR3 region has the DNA TGTGCCAGCAGTCCTCCGGGACAGATGAACACTGAAGCTTTCTTT.